The sequence of this T cell receptor beta chain was determined in a study of T cell repertoires in cytomegalovirus infection. TCRdb passed the reads through MiXCR, listing each CDR3 protein once. This table has roughly 200,000 distinct CDR3 sequences, around 40% appearing once. This clonotype was found a few times. Its antigen is unknown. The V and J ends lost 6 bases and 3 bases respectively, with 17 bases between them. CDR3 length: 15 residues. Germline V lookup: CDR1 SGHVS, CDR2 FNYEAQ. Study outcomes and limitations: HLA-C-restricted CMV-specific TCR beta clonotypes were dominant in the ex vivo response.

This sample comprised CD8+ T cells from cultured PBMCs, obtained from culture after CMV antigen stimulation. The TCR originated in a human donor in good health (CMV status not recorded). Some clones in this sample may be carry-over from other donors' samples. The V gene is TRBV7-6, the J gene TRBJ1-1; D is ambiguous. CDR3 sequence reads: CASSSLGWAHTEAFF. In DNA, the CDR3 is TGTGCCAGCAGTTCCCTGGGATGGGCGCACACTGAAGCTTTCTTT. The full variable domain, in which reference TRBV7-6 and TRBJ1-1 provide the parts outside the CDR3, is GAGVSQSPRYKVTKRGQDVALRCDPISGHVSLYWYRQALGQGPEFLTYFNYEAQQDKSGLPNDRFSAERPEGSISTLTIQRTEQRDSAMYRCASSSLGWAHTEAFFGQGTRLTVV.